These T cell receptor beta chains were read from a single sample in a study of CD4 T cells in relation to SARS-CoV-2 and coronaviruses. The data were produced by immunoSEQ multiplex PCR, yet TCRdb's version contains in-frame clones alone and is incomplete. The sample has 60,000 to 80,000 clones; over 80% are singletons. The sequencing sample was made of memory CD4+ T cells from PBMCs. All receptors derive from a human donor in good health. Each CDR3 is given with its conserved first and last residue. D genes are given only for firm matches. Rows may omit the clone size; those that give it use once, few, many or a size class.

CDR3 DNA | CDR3 protein | clone size | J gene | D gene | V gene
TGCGCCAGCCATGGGACATCCACCCTCTATGGCTACACCTTC | CASHGTSTLYGYTF | NA | TRBJ1-2 | NA | TRBV4-1
TGTGCCAGCAGGGTGGGGGGGAGCAATCAGCCCCAGCATTTT | CASRVGGSNQPQHF | once | TRBJ1-5 | NA | TRBV28
TGTGCTAGTGGTGCCACGGGGGGCACTCTGACTGAAGCTTTCTTT | CASGATGGTLTEAFF | once | TRBJ1-1 | NA | TRBV12-5
TGCGCCAGCAGCAACTATCGAGGGGGCGCAGTTACCTACGAGCAGTACTTC | CASSNYRGGAVTYEQYF | NA | TRBJ2-7 | TRBD1 | TRBV5-1
TGTGCCTCTCATCCGGGACAGGGGGCCCTCGAGCAGTACTTC | CASHPGQGALEQYF | NA | TRBJ2-7 | TRBD1 | TRBV2
TGCGCCAGCAGCAACGAAAACGGTTCACCCCTCCACTTT | CASSNENGSPLHF | NA | TRBJ1-6 | NA | TRBV5-1
TGCGCCAGCAGCCAGGGAGGGGGCGGAGGTGACTATGGCTACACCTTC | CASSQGGGGGDYGYTF | NA | TRBJ1-2 | TRBD1 | TRBV5-1
TGTGCCTCCGGGACAGGATACAATGAGCAGTTCTTC | CASGTGYNEQFF | NA | TRBJ2-1 | TRBD1 | TRBV19
TGCGCCAGCAGCTTGGACACCACAAACACCGGGGAGCTGTTTTTT | CASSLDTTNTGELFF | NA | TRBJ2-2 | NA | TRBV5-1
TGTGCCAGCAGCCCCGACGGATCGTATGGCTACACCTTC | CASSPDGSYGYTF | NA | TRBJ1-2 | NA | TRBV6-6
TGTGCCAGCAGCACAAGACAGGGGAGTCAGCCCCAGCATTTT | CASSTRQGSQPQHF | few | TRBJ1-5 | TRBD1 | TRBV7-2
TGTGCCATCAGCCCCGGGACGGGAGTTTCTTTCTCTGAAGCTTTCTTT | CAISPGTGVSFSEAFF | NA | TRBJ1-1 | NA | TRBV10-3
TGTGCCAGCAGAACTGGGGGGGGAGTGGTTGAGCAGTTCTTC | CASRTGGGVVEQFF | NA | TRBJ2-1 | TRBD2 | TRBV6-6
TGTGCCAGCAGCTTGGCACTCAGGGCAGAGACCCAGTACTTC | CASSLALRAETQYF | NA | TRBJ2-5 | NA | TRBV5-4
TGTGCCAGCAGCGTAGTGAGCCTTCAGGATACGCAGTATTTT | CASSVVSLQDTQYF | NA | TRBJ2-3 | NA | TRBV9
TGTGCCAGCAGGGGTATACGGAGTGCAACTAATGAAAAACTGTTTTTT | CASRGIRSATNEKLFF | NA | TRBJ1-4 | NA | TRBV2
TGTGCCACGAGGGGCTACAATGAGCAGTTCTTC | CATRGYNEQFF | NA | TRBJ2-1 | NA | TRBV24-1
TGTGCCAGCAGTGACAGGGCGTTCTCCTACGAGCAGTACTTC | CASSDRAFSYEQYF | NA | TRBJ2-7 | NA | TRBV2
TGCGCCAGCAGTGAGTTAACCACGGGGGATGAGCAGTTCTTC | CASSELTTGDEQFF | NA | TRBJ2-1 | NA | TRBV10-2
TGTGCCAGCAGTGAGCCCGGGACATTACAATCTAGCACAGATACGCAGTATTTT | CASSEPGTLQSSTDTQYF | once | TRBJ2-3 | NA | TRBV6-1
TGCGCCAGCAGTGAGTCCGGGAAAAACATTCAGTACTTC | CASSESGKNIQYF | few | TRBJ2-4 | NA | TRBV10-1
TGTGCCAGCAGCTTAAGGTCCACTGGTGAGCAGTTCTTC | CASSLRSTGEQFF | NA | TRBJ2-1 | NA | TRBV7-3
TGTGCCAGCTTCACGACAGGGAACTATGGCTACACCTTC | CASFTTGNYGYTF | NA | TRBJ1-2 | TRBD1 | TRBV18
TGTGCCAGCAGTATGGACACCGGACTAGCGACTTTC | CASSMDTGLATF | NA | TRBJ2-7 | TRBD2 | TRBV7-3
TGTGCCAGCAGTTTAAGCCGGGGGATAACCTACGAGCAGTACTTC | CASSLSRGITYEQYF | NA | TRBJ2-7 | NA | TRBV28
TGTGCCTGGAGGCCGAGCCGACTAGTCGCGTACGAGCAGTACTTC | CAWRPSRLVAYEQYF | NA | TRBJ2-7 | NA | TRBV30
TGTGCCAGCAGTCCCAACATGAACACTGAAGCTTTCTTT | CASSPNMNTEAFF | NA | TRBJ1-1 | NA | TRBV2
TGTGCCAGCAGACTCCCCTTTCAAACCGGCGGTCGCAATGAGCAGTTCTTC | CASRLPFQTGGRNEQFF | NA | TRBJ2-1 | NA | TRBV7-9
TGTGCCAGCAGCGAAAGGTTGGGCTACAATGAGCAGTTCTTC | CASSERLGYNEQFF | NA | TRBJ2-1 | NA | TRBV11-2
TGTGCCAGCAGTGATGCGCAGTTGAGTTCACCCCTCCACTTT | CASSDAQLSSPLHF | NA | TRBJ1-6 | NA | TRBV25-1
TGTGCCAGCAGCCAATCCGGGGCCAACGTCCTGACTTTC | CASSQSGANVLTF | NA | TRBJ2-6 | NA | TRBV14
TGTGCCAGCAGTTTAGCCGGGACCCAGTACTTC | CASSLAGTQYF | NA | TRBJ2-5 | NA | TRBV28
TGTGCCAGCAGCTACGGGACCCCTAATGAAAAACTGTTTTTT | CASSYGTPNEKLFF | NA | TRBJ1-4 | NA | TRBV6-5
TGTGCCAGCTCACCACCGGGGGACCGCGAGCAGTACTTC | CASSPPGDREQYF | few | TRBJ2-7 | NA | TRBV18
TGCGCCAGCAGTAGCAGCTCCTACAATGAGCAGTTCTTC | CASSSSSYNEQFF | few | TRBJ2-1 | NA | TRBV5-1
TGCGCCAGCAGCGCGAGACCTAGCGGGGGAGAATTCTTC | CASSARPSGGEFF | NA | TRBJ2-1 | TRBD2 | TRBV5-1
TGTGCCAGCAGCCCCCGGCGGGACACCGGGGAGCTGTTTTTT | CASSPRRDTGELFF | medium-sized | TRBJ2-2 | NA | TRBV3-1/TRBV3-2
TGTGCCAGCAGTGCCAACAGGGAAGCGGAGACCCAGTACTTC | CASSANREAETQYF | NA | TRBJ2-5 | NA | TRBV28
TGTGCCAGCAGTTACAGAGTGGAAGCTTTCTTT | CASSYRVEAFF | NA | TRBJ1-1 | NA | TRBV6-5
TGTGCCAGCAGCCAAGGTCAGGCAGGAAATCAGCCCCAGCATTTT | CASSQGQAGNQPQHF | few | TRBJ1-5 | NA | TRBV3-1/TRBV3-2
TGTGCCAGCAGCTGGTCAGCGGGGGGGCCTCGAAATGAGCAGTTCTTC | CASSWSAGGPRNEQFF | few | TRBJ2-1 | TRBD2 | TRBV11-1
TGCGCCAGCAGCTTGGCATCAGGACTCGAAGAGACCCAGTACTTC | CASSLASGLEETQYF | NA | TRBJ2-5 | NA | TRBV5-1
TGTGCCAGTCCGACCGGTCCCCAAGAGACCCAGTACTTC | CASPTGPQETQYF | NA | TRBJ2-5 | NA | TRBV6-5
TGTGCCAGCAGCCAAGGACTAGCGGGCACAGATACGCAGTATTTT | CASSQGLAGTDTQYF | NA | TRBJ2-3 | TRBD2 | TRBV11-1